The following is a TCR beta chain sequence with its context. These data come from a study of blood T cell repertoires in COVID-19. V lost 7 bases and J lost 6, with 25 bases in between. CDR1 and CDR2 (germline): SQVTM, ANQGSEA. CDR3 length: 16 amino acids. The table came from immunoSEQ multiplex PCR; TCRdb's copy has only in-frame clones and leaves some out. The sample includes tens of thousands of clones, over 70% seen only once; the top ten take around 5%. This chain joins TRBV29-1 and TRBJ2-1; tentative D call: TRBD2 (6 bases). Sample: peripheral blood. The TCR was taken from a man between 45 and 60 years old with active COVID-19. CDR3 in DNA: TGCAGCGGCTCGTACTTACCAACCGGTAGCGGCAATGAGCAGTTCTTC. Residues: CSGSYLPTGSGNEQFF.